This entry describes one TCR beta chain. Here immunoSEQ multiplex PCR was the method, and the copy in TCRdb shows in-frame clones only, minus some. Among about 220,000 clones, approximately 92% were seen once, and the ten largest hold 3.5%. This entry belongs to a study of blood T cell repertoires in COVID-19. Looked up from germline, CDR1 is SNHLY and CDR2 is FYNNEI. CDR3 length: 15 residues. J was trimmed by 5 bases and V by 7 bases; bases with no gene match: 11. The TCR originated in a young woman in a cohort exposed to, infected with or recovered from COVID-19 (not recorded which). This chain joins TRBV2 and TRBJ2-1; TRBD2 matches at 7 bases. Sample: PBMCs or T cells enriched from blood (not recorded which). The CDR3: CASTTELAINNEQFF. The CDR3 region has the DNA TGTGCCAGCACGACAGAACTAGCGATCAACAATGAGCAGTTCTTC.